A selection of T cell receptor beta chains follows, all from one sample in a study of CD8 T cells in ankylosing spondylitis. MiXCR was run by TCRdb on the 5' RACE reads, yielding one entry per CDR3 protein. The repertoire holds about 96,000 distinct CDR3 sequences, with roughly 30% as singletons. The sequenced material came from blood, either unsorted or a sorted T cell fraction (not recorded which). The receptor set was obtained from a male donor with ankylosing spondylitis or in good health (not recorded which). Each CDR3 is given with its conserved first and last residue. The size of a clone is reported for some rows only, either as once, few or many, or as a class for expanded clones.

- | TRBJ2-7 | TRBV9 | 14 | CASSVSRGSYEQYF
- | TRBJ1-1 | TRBV11-2 | 13 | CASSFRDRGEAFF
few | TRBJ2-3 | TRBV20-1 | 12 | CSARGGADTQYF
- | TRBJ2-3 | TRBV29-1 | 15 | CSVADRGDSTDTQYF
- | TRBJ2-5 | TRBV14 | 13 | CASSQGPRETQYF
once | TRBJ1-1 | TRBV12-3/TRBV12-4 | 14 | CASSGGGGTTEAFF
many | TRBJ2-3 | TRBV5-1 | 15 | CASSQDLRRLDTQYF
- | TRBJ2-5 | TRBV20-1 | 14 | CSALSGGDQETQYF
- | TRBJ2-2 | TRBV19 | 13 | CASSIEDTGELFF
- | TRBJ2-3 | TRBV5-6 | 15 | CASKPKGGVADTQYF
- | TRBJ2-1 | TRBV6-5 | 14 | CASSYYAGSGEQFF
- | TRBJ2-5 | TRBV5-1 | 15 | CASSFRIVGEETQYF
few | TRBJ2-3 | TRBV10-3 | 15 | CAISPGGADTDTQYF
- | TRBJ1-2 | TRBV20-1 | 13 | CSAIPGQYYGYTF
many | TRBJ1-1 | TRBV6-1 | 12 | CASSEQTGQAFF
few | TRBJ2-3 | TRBV5-1 | 16 | CASSFLTHGSTDTQYF
few | TRBJ2-3 | TRBV20-1 | 16 | CSARPYASGRTDTQYF
- | TRBJ2-3 | TRBV10-3 | 14 | CAIKGRGDTDTQYF
- | TRBJ2-5 | TRBV12-3/TRBV12-4 | 14 | CATAAGASKETQYF
- | TRBJ1-1 | TRBV5-1 | 13 | CASSLGGTGEAFF
- | TRBJ2-3 | TRBV7-2 | 12 | CASNPNTDTQYF
few | TRBJ1-2 | TRBV7-2 | 14 | CASSLEGGGYGYTF
few | TRBJ2-7 | TRBV20-1 | 13 | CSARDREYYEQYF
- | TRBJ2-2 | TRBV27 | 15 | CASSLSGREAGELFF
- | TRBJ2-7 | TRBV4-1 | 15 | CASSPPLGRSYEQYF
few | TRBJ2-6 | TRBV20-1 | 13 | CSALFSGANVLTF
- | TRBJ2-5 | TRBV3-1 | 18 | CASSQVPDRGRLQETQYF
- | TRBJ2-1 | TRBV5-1 | 13 | CASSLGQYNEQFF
once | TRBJ2-5 | TRBV12-3/TRBV12-4 | 13 | CASSVGGGETQYF
few | TRBJ2-3 | TRBV7-9 | 13 | CASTGGGPDTQYF
- | TRBJ2-5 | TRBV5-1 | 13 | CASSGGPQETQYF
few | TRBJ2-5 | TRBV28 | 15 | CASSLITGTQETQYF
- | TRBJ1-4 | TRBV15 | 14 | CAAKGSSTNEKLFF
- | TRBJ2-1 | TRBV5-1 | 17 | CASSLNPASSSYNEQFF
many | TRBJ1-1 | TRBV7-9 | 13 | CASSPPGGTEAFF
many | TRBJ1-5 | TRBV7-2 | 15 | CASSSYGGSNQPQHF
few | TRBJ2-5 | TRBV10-3 | 16 | CAIRNVREAGSETQYF
few | TRBJ2-1 | TRBV5-6 | 16 | CASRRGGSGLYNEQFF
- | TRBJ2-5 | TRBV20-1 | 14 | CSAREEGPQETQYF
- | TRBJ1-1 | TRBV5-1 | 13 | CASSSEPGVEAFF
few | TRBJ2-3 | TRBV7-3 | 15 | CASSSTNRWIDTQYF
- | TRBJ2-7 | TRBV12-3/TRBV12-4 | 15 | CASSPGTSPSYEQYF
few | TRBJ1-3 | TRBV7-9 | 13 | CASSSAGTDTIYF
- | TRBJ2-7 | TRBV19 | 10 | CAEKDYEQYF
- | TRBJ2-7 | TRBV28 | 15 | CASGNGDRGSYEQYF
few | TRBJ2-7 | TRBV3-1 | 18 | CASSQGIGGRQGSYEQYF
few | TRBJ1-1 | TRBV7-2 | 14 | CASSTPALNTEAFF
- | TRBJ2-1 | TRBV20-1 | 14 | CSAATSGDPLEQFF
few | TRBJ2-3 | TRBV7-2 | 15 | CASSRGGRGTDTQYF
- | TRBJ1-1 | TRBV3-1 | 13 | CASSQGVRTEAFF
many | TRBJ2-1 | TRBV20-1 | 16 | CSARDYLAGGYNEQFF
- | TRBJ2-7 | TRBV20-1 | 15 | CSASSGLAGSYEQYF
- | TRBJ2-4 | TRBV7-2 | 14 | CASSLGTGGDIQYF
few | TRBJ1-1 | TRBV12-3/TRBV12-4 | 15 | CASRARSGTHTEAFF
few | TRBJ1-3 | TRBV6-1 | 14 | CASANPSSGNTIYF
few | TRBJ2-1 | TRBV4-2 | 16 | CASSPLAYQENNEQFF
- | TRBJ2-3 | TRBV7-3 | 15 | CASSSVGASTDTQYF
once | TRBJ2-1 | TRBV19 | 15 | CASSRTRSSYNEQFF
- | TRBJ1-5 | TRBV2 | 12 | CASGGGVQPQHF